The 5 T cell receptor beta chains given below trace back to one sample, sequenced in a study of T-cell reconstitution after alpha-beta-depleted transplantation in children. TCRbeta library construction was performed incorporating unique molecular identifiers. TCRdb itself ran the PCR reads through MiXCR, one entry per CDR3 protein. The sample yields around 600,000 distinct CDR3 sequences, roughly 23% seen once. This material consisted of PBMCs, mostly from graft donor cells, taken 360 days after TCRalphabeta/CD19-depleted stem cell transplant. The receptors originated from a boy under three years old who had a stem cell transplant for acute myeloid leukemia, so the T cells may come from the graft donor.

The rearrangement uses TRBV29-1 and TRBJ1-1; D is perhaps TRBD1 (5 bases). Germline CDR1 SQVTM, CDR2 ANQGSEA. The CDR3 has 12 amino acids. The ends were cut back, 4 bases at V and 4 bases at J, with 10 bases in the middle. The chain's CDR3 is CSVVPGTTEAFF. Written as DNA, the CDR3 is TGCAGCGTTGTCCCAGGGACCACTGAAGCTTTCTTT. The full variable domain, in which reference TRBV29-1 and TRBJ1-1 provide the parts outside the CDR3, is SAVISQKPSRDICQRGTSLTIQCQVDSQVTMMFWYRQQPGQSLTLIATANQGSEATYESGFVIDKFPISRPNLTFSTLTVSNMSPEDSSIYLCSVVPGTTEAFFGQGTRLTVV.

This clonotype was seen many times. The chain employs TRBV12-3 or TRBV12-4 and TRBJ2-5, with D uncertain. With 6 bases removed from V and 1 base from J, the gap between germline ends came to 9 bases. This CDR3 is built from 13 residues. The CDR3: CASSAGPQETQYF. DNA for the CDR3: TGTGCCAGCAGCGCTGGACCCCAAGAGACCCAGTACTTC.

V gene TRBV20-1 combines with J gene TRBJ1-5; TRBD1 aligns across 7 bases. Germline V gene lookup returns CDR1 DFQATT and CDR2 SNEGSKA (reference sequence). There are 14 residues in the CDR3. Trimming removed 1 base from V and 6 bases from J; junction bases left unmatched: 6. The CDR3 region has the DNA TGCAGTGCTAGAGGGGGACAGAGGTCTCAGCCCCAGCATTTT. Protein product: CSARGGQRSQPQHF.

This clonotype was counted at least ten times. One junction end disagrees with the germline gene, perhaps due to a read error. The V and J genes are TRBV5-1 and TRBJ2-6; D is perhaps TRBD1 (6 bases). The CDR3 is 15 amino acids. Germline V lookup: CDR1 SGHRS, CDR2 YFSETQ. The CDR3 loop is CASSLQGSGANVLTF. Written as DNA, the CDR3 is TGTGCCAGCAGCTTACAGGGCTCTGGGGCCAACGTCCTGACTTTC.

This clonotype came up a few times. The chain is built from TRBV11-2 and TRBJ2-3; 10 nucleotides align to TRBD2. V shed 3 bases, J shed 1 base, and the junction held 7 bases outside the gene matches. The CDR3 is made up of 17 amino acids. Per germline, CDR1 SGHAT and CDR2 FQNNGV. The chain's CDR3 is CASSFNLAGEGTDTQYF. The CDR3 nucleotides are TGTGCCAGCAGCTTTAACCTAGCGGGGGAGGGCACAGATACGCAGTATTTT. The full variable domain, in which reference TRBV11-2 and TRBJ2-3 provide the parts outside the CDR3, is EAGVAQSPRYKIIEKRQSVAFWCNPISGHATLYWYQQILGQGPKLLIQFQNNGVVDDSQLPKDRFSAERLKGVDSTLKIQPAKLEDSAVYLCASSFNLAGEGTDTQYFGPGTRLTVL.